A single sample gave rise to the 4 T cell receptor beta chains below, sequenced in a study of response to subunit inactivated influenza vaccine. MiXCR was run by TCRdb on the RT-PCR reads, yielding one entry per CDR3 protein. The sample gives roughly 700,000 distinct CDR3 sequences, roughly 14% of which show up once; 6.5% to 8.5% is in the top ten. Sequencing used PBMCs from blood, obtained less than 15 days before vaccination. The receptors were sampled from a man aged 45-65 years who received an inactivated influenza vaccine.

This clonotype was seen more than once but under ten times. The CDR3 DNA is TGCAGTGCTGCATCGGGACGGAACACAGATACGCAGTATTTT. Translating gives CSAASGRNTDTQYF. The J gene is TRBJ2-3, the V gene TRBV20-1, with D perhaps matching TRBD1 or TRBD2 (5 bases each). Trimming left V 5 bases short and J 2 bases short, with 14 bases between. The V gene's germline CDR1 is DFQATT and CDR2 SNEGSKA (reference sequence). This CDR3 contains 14 residues.

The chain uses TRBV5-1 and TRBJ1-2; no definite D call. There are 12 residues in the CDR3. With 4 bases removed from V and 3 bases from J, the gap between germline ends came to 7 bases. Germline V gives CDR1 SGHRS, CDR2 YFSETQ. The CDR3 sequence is CASSATDYGYTF. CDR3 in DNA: TGCGCCAGCAGCGCGACGGACTATGGCTACACCTTC.

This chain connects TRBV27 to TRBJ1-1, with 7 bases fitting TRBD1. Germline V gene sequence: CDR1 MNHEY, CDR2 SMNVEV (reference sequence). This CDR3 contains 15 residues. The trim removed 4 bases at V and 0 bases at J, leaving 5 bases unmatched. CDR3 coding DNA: TGTGCCAGCAGTTCGGGACAGATCATGAACACTGAAGCTTTCTTT. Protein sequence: CASSSGQIMNTEAFF.

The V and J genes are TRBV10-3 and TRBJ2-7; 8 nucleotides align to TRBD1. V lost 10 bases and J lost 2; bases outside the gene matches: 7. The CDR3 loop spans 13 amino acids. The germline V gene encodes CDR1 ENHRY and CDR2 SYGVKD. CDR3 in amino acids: CATTNRGAYEQYF. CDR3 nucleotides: TGTGCCACTACGAACAGGGGGGCCTACGAGCAGTACTTC.